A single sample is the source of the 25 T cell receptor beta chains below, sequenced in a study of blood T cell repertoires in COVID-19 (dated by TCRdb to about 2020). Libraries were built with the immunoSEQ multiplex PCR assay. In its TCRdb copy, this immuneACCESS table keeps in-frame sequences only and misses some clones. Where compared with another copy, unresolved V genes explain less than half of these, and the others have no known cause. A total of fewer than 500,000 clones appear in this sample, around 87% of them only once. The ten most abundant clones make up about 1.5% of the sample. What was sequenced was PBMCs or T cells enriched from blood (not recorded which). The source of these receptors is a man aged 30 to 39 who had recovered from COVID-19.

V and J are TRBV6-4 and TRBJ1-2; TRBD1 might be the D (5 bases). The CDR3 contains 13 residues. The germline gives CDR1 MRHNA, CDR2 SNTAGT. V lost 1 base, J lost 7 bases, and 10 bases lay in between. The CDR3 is CASSDFGGSGYTF. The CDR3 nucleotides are TGTGCCAGCAGTGACTTTGGGGGGTCTGGCTACACCTTC.

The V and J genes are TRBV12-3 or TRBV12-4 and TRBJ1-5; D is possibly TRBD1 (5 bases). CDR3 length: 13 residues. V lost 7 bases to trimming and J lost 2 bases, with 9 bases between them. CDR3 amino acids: CASMGEGNQPQHF. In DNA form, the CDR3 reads TGTGCCAGCATGGGGGAGGGCAATCAGCCCCAGCATTTT.

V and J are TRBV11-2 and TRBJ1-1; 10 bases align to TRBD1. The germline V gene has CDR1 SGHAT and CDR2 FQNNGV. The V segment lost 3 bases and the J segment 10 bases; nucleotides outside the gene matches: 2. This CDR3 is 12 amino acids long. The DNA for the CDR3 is TGTGCCAGCAGCTTTAGGGACAGGGGAGCTTTCTTT. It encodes CASSFRDRGAFF.

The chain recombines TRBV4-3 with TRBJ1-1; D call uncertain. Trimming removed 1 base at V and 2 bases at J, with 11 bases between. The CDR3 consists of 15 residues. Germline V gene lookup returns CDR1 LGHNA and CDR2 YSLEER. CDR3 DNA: TGCGCCAGCAGCCAAGCCGTACGGGTAAACACTGAAGCTTTCTTT. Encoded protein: CASSQAVRVNTEAFF.

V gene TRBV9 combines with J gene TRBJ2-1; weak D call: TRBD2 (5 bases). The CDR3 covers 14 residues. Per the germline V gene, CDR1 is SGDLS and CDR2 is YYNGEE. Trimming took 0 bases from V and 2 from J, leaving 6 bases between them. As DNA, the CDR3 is TGTGCCAGCAGCGTAGCTAGCACCTACAATGAGCAGTTCTTC. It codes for CASSVASTYNEQFF.

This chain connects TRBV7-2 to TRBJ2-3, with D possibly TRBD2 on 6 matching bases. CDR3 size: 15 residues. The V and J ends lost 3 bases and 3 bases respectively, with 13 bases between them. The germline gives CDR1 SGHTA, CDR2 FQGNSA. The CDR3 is CASSFPIADTDTQYF. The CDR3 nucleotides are TGTGCCAGCAGCTTCCCCATAGCGGATACAGATACGCAGTATTTT. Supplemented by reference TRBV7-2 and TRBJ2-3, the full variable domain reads GAGVSQSPSNKVTEKGKDVELRCDPISGHTALYWYRQSLGQGLEFLIYFQGNSAPDKSGLPSDRFSAERTGGSVSTLTIQRTQQEDSAVYLCASSFPIADTDTQYFGPGTRLTVL.

CDR3 protein: CASSKGTSLGTGELFF. The CDR3 DNA reads TGTGCCAGCAGTAAGGGGACTAGCTTGGGCACCGGGGAGCTGTTTTTT. The rearrangement links TRBV11-2 to TRBJ2-2; TRBD2 matches at 9 bases. V lost 6 bases, J lost 4 bases, and 9 bases stayed unmatched. CDR3 length: 16 amino acids. CDR1 is SGHAT and CDR2 is FQNNGV in the germline V gene.

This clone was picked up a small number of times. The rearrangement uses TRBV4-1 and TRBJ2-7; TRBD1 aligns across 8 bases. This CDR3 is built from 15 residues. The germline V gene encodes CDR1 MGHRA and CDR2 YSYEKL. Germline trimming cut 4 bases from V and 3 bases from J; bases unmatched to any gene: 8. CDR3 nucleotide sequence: TGCGCCAGCAGCCTCGACAGGGGCGGAGGCTACGAGCAGTACTTC. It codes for CASSLDRGGGYEQYF.

CDR3 residues: CASSVSGGVLDEQFF. In DNA form, the CDR3 reads TGCGCCAGCAGCGTCAGCGGGGGGGTATTGGATGAGCAGTTCTTC. The genes are TRBV5-1 and TRBJ2-1; 10 nucleotides line up with TRBD2. The V gene's germline CDR1 is SGHRS and CDR2 YFSETQ. The length of the CDR3 is 15 residues. V shed 4 bases and J 8 bases; nucleotides not matched to a gene: 9.

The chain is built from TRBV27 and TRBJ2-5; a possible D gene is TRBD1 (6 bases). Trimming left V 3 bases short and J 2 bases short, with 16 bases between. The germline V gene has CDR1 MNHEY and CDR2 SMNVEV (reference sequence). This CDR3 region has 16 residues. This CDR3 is CASSFFGQGRQETQYF. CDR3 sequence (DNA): TGTGCCAGCAGTTTTTTTGGGCAGGGGAGACAAGAGACCCAGTACTTC.

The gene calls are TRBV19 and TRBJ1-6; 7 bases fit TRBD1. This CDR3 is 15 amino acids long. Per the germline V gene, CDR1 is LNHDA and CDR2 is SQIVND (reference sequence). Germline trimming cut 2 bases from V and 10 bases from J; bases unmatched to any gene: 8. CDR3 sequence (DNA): TGTGCCAGTAGTATACTCGGACAGGTGGAGTCACCCCTCCACTTT. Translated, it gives CASSILGQVESPLHF. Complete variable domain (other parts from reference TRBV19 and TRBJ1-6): DGGITQSPKYLFRKEGQNVTLSCEQNLNHDAMYWYRQDPGQGLRLIYYSQIVNDFQKGDIAEGYSVSREKKESFPLTVTSAQKNPTAFYLCASSILGQVESPLHFGNGTRLTVT.

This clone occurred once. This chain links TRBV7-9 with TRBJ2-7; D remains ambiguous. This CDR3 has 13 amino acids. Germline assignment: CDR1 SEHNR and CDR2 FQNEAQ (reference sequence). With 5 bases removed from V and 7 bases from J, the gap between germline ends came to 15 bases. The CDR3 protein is CASSPASVGEQYF. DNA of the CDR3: TGTGCCAGCAGCCCGGCCTCGGTCGGGGAGCAGTACTTC.

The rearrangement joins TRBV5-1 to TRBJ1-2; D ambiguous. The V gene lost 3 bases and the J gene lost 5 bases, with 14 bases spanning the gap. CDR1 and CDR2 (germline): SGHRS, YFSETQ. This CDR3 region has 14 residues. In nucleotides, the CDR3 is TGCGCCAGCAGCTGGGAGGTAGGGCAGTATGGCTACACCTTC. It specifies CASSWEVGQYGYTF.

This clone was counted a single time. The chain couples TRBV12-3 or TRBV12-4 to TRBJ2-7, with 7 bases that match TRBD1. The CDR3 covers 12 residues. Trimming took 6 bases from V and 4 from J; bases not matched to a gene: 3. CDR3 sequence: CASRGQLYEQYF. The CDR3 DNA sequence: TGTGCCAGCAGGGGACAGTTATACGAGCAGTACTTC.

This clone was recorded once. The CDR3 sequence is CASSLARVRVDQPQHF. In nucleotides, the CDR3 is TGTGCCAGCAGCTTGGCCCGCGTCAGGGTGGATCAGCCCCAGCATTTT. The gene calls are TRBV5-5 and TRBJ1-5, with D possibly matching TRBD1 (5 bases). Germline loops: CDR1 SGHKS, CDR2 YYEKEE (reference sequence). V lost 0 bases and J 5 bases, leaving 15 bases between the germline ends. The CDR3 is made up of 16 amino acids.

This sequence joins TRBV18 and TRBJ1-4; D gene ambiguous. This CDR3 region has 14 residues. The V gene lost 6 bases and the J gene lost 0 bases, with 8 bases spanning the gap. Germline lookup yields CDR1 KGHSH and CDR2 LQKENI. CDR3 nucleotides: TGTGCCAGCTCCCGTCGGGCAACTAATGAAAAACTGTTTTTT. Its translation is CASSRRATNEKLFF.

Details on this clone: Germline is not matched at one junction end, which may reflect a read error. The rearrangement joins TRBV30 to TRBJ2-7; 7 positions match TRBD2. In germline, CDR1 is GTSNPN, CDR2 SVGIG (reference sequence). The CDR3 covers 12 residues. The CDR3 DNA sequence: TGTGCCGGGAGGGGCAGTTCCTACGAGCAGTACTTC. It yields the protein CAGRGSSYEQYF.

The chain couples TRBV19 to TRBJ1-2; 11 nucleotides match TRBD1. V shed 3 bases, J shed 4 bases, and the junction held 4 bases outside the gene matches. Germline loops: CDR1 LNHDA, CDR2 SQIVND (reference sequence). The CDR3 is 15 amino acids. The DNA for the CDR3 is TGTGCCAGTAGTATGGGGACAGGGGGGCCCTATGGCTACACCTTC. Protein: CASSMGTGGPYGYTF.

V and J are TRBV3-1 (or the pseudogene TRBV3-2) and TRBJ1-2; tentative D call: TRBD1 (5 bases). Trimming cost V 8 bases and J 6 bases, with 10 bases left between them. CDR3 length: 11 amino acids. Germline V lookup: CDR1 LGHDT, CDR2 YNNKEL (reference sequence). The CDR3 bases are TGTGCCAGCCTCGGGGGGGATGGCTACACCTTC. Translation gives CASLGGDGYTF.

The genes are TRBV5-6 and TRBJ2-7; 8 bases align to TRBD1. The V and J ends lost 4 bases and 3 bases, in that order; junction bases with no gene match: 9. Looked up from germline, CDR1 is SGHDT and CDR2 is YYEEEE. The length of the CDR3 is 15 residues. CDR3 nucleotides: TGTGCCAGCAGCAAACCACTCGGACAGGGCTACGAGCAGTACTTC. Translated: CASSKPLGQGYEQYF.

CDR3: CASSVTGGGRDTQYF. Here the CDR3 DNA reads TGTGCCAGCAGTGTGACAGGCGGGGGTAGAGATACGCAGTATTTT. The chain employs TRBV2 and TRBJ2-3; D might be TRBD2 (7 bases). The CDR3 has 15 residues. The germline CDR1 and CDR2 sequences are SNHLY and FYNNEI. Trimming pared 4 bases from V and 5 bases from J, leaving 16 bases between.

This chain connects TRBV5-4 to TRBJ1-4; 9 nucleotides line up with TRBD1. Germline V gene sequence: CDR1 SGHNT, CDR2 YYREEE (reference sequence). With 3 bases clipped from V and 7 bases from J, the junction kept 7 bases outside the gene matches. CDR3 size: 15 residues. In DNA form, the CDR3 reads TGTGCCAGCAGCTCTGGACAGGGGAAGGGTGAAAAACTGTTTTTT. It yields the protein CASSSGQGKGEKLFF. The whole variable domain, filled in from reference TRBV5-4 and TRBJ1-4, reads ETGVTQSPTHLIKTRGQQVTLRCSSQSGHNTVSWYQQALGQGPQFIFQYYREEENGRGNFPPRFSGLQFPNYSSELNVNALELDDSALYLCASSSGQGKGEKLFFGSGTQLSVL.

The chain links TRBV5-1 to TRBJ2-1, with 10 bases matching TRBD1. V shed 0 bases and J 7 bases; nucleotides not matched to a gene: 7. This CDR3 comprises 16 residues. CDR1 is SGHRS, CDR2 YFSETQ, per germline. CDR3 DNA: TGCGCCAGCAGCTTGGGATCCGGGACAGGGGTGAATGAGCAGTTCTTC. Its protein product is CASSLGSGTGVNEQFF.

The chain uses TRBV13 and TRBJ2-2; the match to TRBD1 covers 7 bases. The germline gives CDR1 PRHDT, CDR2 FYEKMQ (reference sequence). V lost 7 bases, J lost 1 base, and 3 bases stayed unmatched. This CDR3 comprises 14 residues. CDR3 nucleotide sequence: TGTGCCAGCACGCGACAGGGGAACACCGGGGAGCTGTTTTTT. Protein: CASTRQGNTGELFF.

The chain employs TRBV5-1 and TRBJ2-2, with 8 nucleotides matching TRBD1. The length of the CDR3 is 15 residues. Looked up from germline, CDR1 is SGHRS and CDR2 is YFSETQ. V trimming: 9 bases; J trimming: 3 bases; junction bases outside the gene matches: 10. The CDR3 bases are TGCGCCACAGGACCCGGGACAGGCGACACCGGGGAGCTGTTTTTT. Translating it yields CATGPGTGDTGELFF.